This is a list of T cell receptor beta chains from one sample in a study of cytomegalovirus exposure and HLA in healthy donors. The protocol was immunoSEQ multiplex PCR, while the TCRdb copy is restricted to in-frame clones and leaves out a portion. This sample's table has approximately 72,000 clones. Sequenced material: PBMCs. These receptors originate from a man aged 40-49 years in good health and CMV-seronegative. Each CDR3 is given with its conserved first and last residue. The order of the fields is J gene, D gene, V gene, CDR3 DNA, CDR3 protein. A D gene is named only where the DNA matches it firmly.

TRBJ2-5,NA,TRBV14,TGTGCCAGCAGCCAAAGGGGGGGCGGCGCACAAGAGACCCAGTACTTC,CASSQRGGGAQETQYF
TRBJ1-2,TRBD1,TRBV5-1,TGCGCCAGCAGCACAGACAGGGGGTCGTTCTATGGCTACACCTTC,CASSTDRGSFYGYTF
TRBJ1-1,TRBD1,TRBV9,TGTGCCAGCAGCGTAGGGACAGGGTACATGAACACTGAAGCTTTCTTT,CASSVGTGYMNTEAFF
TRBJ2-7,TRBD1,TRBV29-1,TGCAGCGTTGTTTCCAGGGGGCGAAGCTACGAGCAGTACTTC,CSVVSRGRSYEQYF
TRBJ2-3,TRBD2,TRBV29-1,TGCAGCGGTAGCGGGGAAAGCACAGATACGCAGTATTTT,CSGSGESTDTQYF
TRBJ1-5,TRBD1,TRBV7-8,TGTGCCAGCAGCTTAGCTGAGGGCAGGGGGCGTCGGAATCAGCCCCAGCATTTT,CASSLAEGRGRRNQPQHF
TRBJ2-3,TRBD1,TRBV7-3,TGTGCCAGCAGCCCTAGGGACAGAGATACGCAGTATTTT,CASSPRDRDTQYF
TRBJ1-1,TRBD1,TRBV5-1,TGCGCCAGCAGCCCCCGACAGGGGATGAACACTGAAGCTTTCTTT,CASSPRQGMNTEAFF
TRBJ2-5,TRBD1,TRBV19,TGTGCCAGTAGTTCTATCACAGGGGGTCGGGTAGAGACCCAGTACTTC,CASSSITGGRVETQYF
TRBJ1-5,TRBD1,TRBV6-6,TGTGCCAGCAGCTCGGGACAGGGGGATGGCAATCAGCCCCAGCATTTT,CASSSGQGDGNQPQHF
TRBJ2-7,NA,TRBV7-9,TGTGCCAGTACAGGCTCCTACGAGCAGTACTTC,CASTGSYEQYF
TRBJ1-3,NA,TRBV7-9,TGTGCCAGCAGCTTATCCGGGTCTCTCTTCTCTGGAAACACCATATATTTT,CASSLSGSLFSGNTIYF
TRBJ1-5,NA,TRBV28,TGTGCCAGCAGTTTTTTCAGGGTAGGGAATAATCAGCCCCAGCATTTT,CASSFFRVGNNQPQHF
TRBJ2-5,TRBD2,TRBV4-2,TGTGCCAGCAGCCAAGTGGCAAGCGGGGGGGAGACCCAGTACTTC,CASSQVASGGETQYF
TRBJ2-2,NA,TRBV5-6,TGTGCCAGCAGCCTGGGAGGAACGAACACCGGGGAGCTGTTTTTT,CASSLGGTNTGELFF
TRBJ1-5,NA,TRBV28,TGTGCCAGCAGGGGGGGAGGGACTGGACAGCCCCAGCATTTT,CASRGGGTGQPQHF
TRBJ2-3,TRBD2,TRBV5-1,TGCGCCAGCAGCAAAGGGACTAGCGGATCTAGCACAGATACGCAGTATTTT,CASSKGTSGSSTDTQYF
TRBJ2-1,TRBD1,TRBV10-2,TGCGCCAGCAGTGGAACAGGGGTCTACAATGAGCAGTTCTTC,CASSGTGVYNEQFF
TRBJ2-7,TRBD1,TRBV7-9,TGTGCCAGCAGCTTAGGTGGACAGGGGGGATACGAGCAGTACTTC,CASSLGGQGGYEQYF
TRBJ1-4,NA,TRBV7-9,TGTGCCAGCAGCTTAGTAAGTCCGGGGTCCGAAAAACTGTTTTTT,CASSLVSPGSEKLFF
TRBJ2-1,TRBD2,TRBV6-1,TGTGCCAGCAGCGAACTAGCGGGGCGGGATGAGCAGTTCTTC,CASSELAGRDEQFF
TRBJ2-5,TRBD1,TRBV10-3,TGTGCCATCAGTGAGTCTAGCCGCAGGGGGAACCAAGAGACCCAGTACTTC,CAISESSRRGNQETQYF
TRBJ1-6,TRBD1,TRBV5-4,TGTGCCAGCGGGATTCGGGACAGGAGTTCACCCCTCCACTTT,CASGIRDRSSPLHF
TRBJ1-1,NA,TRBV28,TGTGCCCACAACTCGGGGAACACTGAAGCTTTCTTT,CAHNSGNTEAFF
TRBJ1-2,NA,TRBV6-5,TGTGCCAGCACCCAGAGGGAGGGACAAGGGGGCTACACCTTC,CASTQREGQGGYTF
TRBJ1-4,TRBD1,TRBV5-4,TGTGCCAGCAGCTCCGCGCAGGGGGCCGGTGAAAAACTGTTTTTT,CASSSAQGAGEKLFF
TRBJ2-1,TRBD2,TRBV11-2,TGTGCCAGCAGCCGAGGGACTAGCGGGGTCTCCTACAATGAGCAGTTCTTC,CASSRGTSGVSYNEQFF
TRBJ1-2,NA,TRBV9,TGTGCCAGCAGCCCGACAGGCAACTATGGCTACACCTTC,CASSPTGNYGYTF
TRBJ1-6,NA,TRBV6-5,TGTGCCAGCAGTTACTCCGGGGGGTGGAATTCACCCCTCCACTTT,CASSYSGGWNSPLHF
TRBJ2-2,TRBD1,TRBV5-1,TGCGCCAGCAGCTTGGGGACAGGGATGAACACCGGGGAGCTGTTTTTT,CASSLGTGMNTGELFF
TRBJ2-7,NA,TRBV2,TGTGCCAGCGGCGACAGGCCCCACGAGCAGTACTTC,CASGDRPHEQYF
TRBJ2-5,NA,TRBV6-5,TGTGCCAGCAGTTACGGGGGGACAGTCCAGGGGACCCAGTACTTC,CASSYGGTVQGTQYF
TRBJ2-2,TRBD1,TRBV7-2,TGTGCCAGCAGCTTAGGCGGGACAGGGAGAACCGGGGAGCTGTTTTTT,CASSLGGTGRTGELFF
TRBJ1-4,NA,TRBV5-1,TGCGCCAGCAGCTTCGATACAGGGATGGGTAAACTGTTTTTT,CASSFDTGMGKLFF
TRBJ2-3,NA,TRBV19,TGTGCCAGTAGTATAGGGAGGGCTACAGATACGCAGTATTTT,CASSIGRATDTQYF
TRBJ2-5,NA,TRBV5-4,TGTGCCAGCAGCACCTACAGGGAACAAGAGACCCAGTACTTC,CASSTYREQETQYF
TRBJ1-2,TRBD1,TRBV10-3,TGTGCCATCAGTGAAGGGACAGGGGTTGGCTACACCTTC,CAISEGTGVGYTF
TRBJ1-1,NA,TRBV19,TGTGCCAGTAATCATGGAGGGGCGAACACTGAAGCTTTCTTT,CASNHGGANTEAFF
TRBJ2-4,NA,TRBV19,TGTGCCAGTACGAAGGGAGGCAAAAACATTCAGTACTTC,CASTKGGKNIQYF
TRBJ2-7,TRBD1,TRBV27,TGTGCCAGCAGTTCGGTCGGGACAGGGGACTACGAGCAGTACTTC,CASSSVGTGDYEQYF
TRBJ2-7,TRBD1,TRBV10-2,TGCGCCAGCAGTGAGGACAGGGCTTCCTACGAGCAGTACTTC,CASSEDRASYEQYF
TRBJ1-2,NA,TRBV9,TGTGCCAGCAGCCCCCCTTCGGGGGATGGCTACACCTTC,CASSPPSGDGYTF
TRBJ1-1,TRBD1,TRBV11-3,TGTGCCAGCAGCACCGGGACAGGGGAGATGGGGATGACTGAAGCTTTCTTT,CASSTGTGEMGMTEAFF
TRBJ1-2,NA,TRBV7-9,TGTGCCAGCAGCCGAACAGAGAACTATGGCTACACCTTC,CASSRTENYGYTF
TRBJ2-4,NA,TRBV30,TGTGCCTGGAACGGACAGCAGCTAGCCAAAAACATTCAGTACTTC,CAWNGQQLAKNIQYF
TRBJ2-5,TRBD1,TRBV7-9,TGTGCCAGCAGCTTAAGTCGGGACAGGGGGTCACAAGAGACCCAGTACTTC,CASSLSRDRGSQETQYF
TRBJ2-3,NA,TRBV29-1,TGCAGCGTGATTTTCGCGGGAAGGGTGTCAGATACGCAGTATTTT,CSVIFAGRVSDTQYF
TRBJ2-7,NA,TRBV11-2,TGTGCCAGCAGCTTTGGCCCCTACGAGCAGTACTTC,CASSFGPYEQYF
TRBJ1-2,NA,TRBV28,TGTGCCAGCCGGGATCCGGGCTATGGCTACACCTTC,CASRDPGYGYTF